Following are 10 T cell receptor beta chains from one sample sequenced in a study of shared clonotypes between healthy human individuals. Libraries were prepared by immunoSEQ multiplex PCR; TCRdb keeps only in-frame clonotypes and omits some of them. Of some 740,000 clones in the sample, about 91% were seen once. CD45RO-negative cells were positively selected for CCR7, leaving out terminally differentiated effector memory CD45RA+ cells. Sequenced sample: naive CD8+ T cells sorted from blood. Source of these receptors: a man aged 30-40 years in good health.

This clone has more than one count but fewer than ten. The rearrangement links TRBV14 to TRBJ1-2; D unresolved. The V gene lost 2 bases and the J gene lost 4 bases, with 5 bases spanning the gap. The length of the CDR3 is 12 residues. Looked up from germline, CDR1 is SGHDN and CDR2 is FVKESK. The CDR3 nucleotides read TGTGCCAGCAGCCAAACAGTCTATGGCTACACCTTC. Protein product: CASSQTVYGYTF.

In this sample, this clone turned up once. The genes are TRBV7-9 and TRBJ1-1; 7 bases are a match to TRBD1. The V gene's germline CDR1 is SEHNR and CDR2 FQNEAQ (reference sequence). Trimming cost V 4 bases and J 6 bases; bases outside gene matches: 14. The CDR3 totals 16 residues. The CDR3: CASSSPLDRIRPEAFF. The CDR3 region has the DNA TGTGCCAGCAGCTCACCCCTGGACAGGATACGCCCTGAAGCTTTCTTT.

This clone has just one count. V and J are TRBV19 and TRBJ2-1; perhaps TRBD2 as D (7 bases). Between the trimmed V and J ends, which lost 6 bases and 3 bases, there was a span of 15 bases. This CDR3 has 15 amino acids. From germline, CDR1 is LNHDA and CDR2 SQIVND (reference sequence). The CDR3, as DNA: TGTGCCAGTAGCCCCGAGGGGGGGGGCTACAATGAGCAGTTCTTC. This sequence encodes CASSPEGGGYNEQFF.

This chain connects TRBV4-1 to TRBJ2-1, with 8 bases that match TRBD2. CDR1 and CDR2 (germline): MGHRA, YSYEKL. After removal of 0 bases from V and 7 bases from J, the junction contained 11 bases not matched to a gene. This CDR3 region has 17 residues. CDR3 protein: CASSQDGLSGGWNEQFF. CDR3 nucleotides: TGCGCCAGCAGCCAAGATGGATTGAGCGGGGGCTGGAATGAGCAGTTCTTC.

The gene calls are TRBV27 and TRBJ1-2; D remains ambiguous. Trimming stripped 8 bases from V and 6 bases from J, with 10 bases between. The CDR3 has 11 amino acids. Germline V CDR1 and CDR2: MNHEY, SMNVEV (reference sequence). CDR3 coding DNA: TGTGCCAGCGCATCACGGGATGGCTACACCTTC. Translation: CASASRDGYTF.

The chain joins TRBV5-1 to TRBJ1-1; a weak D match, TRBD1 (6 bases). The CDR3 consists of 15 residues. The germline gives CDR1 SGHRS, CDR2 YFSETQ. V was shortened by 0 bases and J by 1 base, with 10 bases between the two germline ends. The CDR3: CASSLAGQQNTEAFF. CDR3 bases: TGCGCCAGCAGCTTGGCCGGACAGCAGAACACTGAAGCTTTCTTT.

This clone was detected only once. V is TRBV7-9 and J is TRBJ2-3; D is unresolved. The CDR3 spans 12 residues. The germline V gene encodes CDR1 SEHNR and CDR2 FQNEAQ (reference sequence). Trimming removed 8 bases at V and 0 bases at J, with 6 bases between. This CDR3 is CASETSTDTQYF. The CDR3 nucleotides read TGTGCCAGCGAAACGAGCACAGATACGCAGTATTTT.

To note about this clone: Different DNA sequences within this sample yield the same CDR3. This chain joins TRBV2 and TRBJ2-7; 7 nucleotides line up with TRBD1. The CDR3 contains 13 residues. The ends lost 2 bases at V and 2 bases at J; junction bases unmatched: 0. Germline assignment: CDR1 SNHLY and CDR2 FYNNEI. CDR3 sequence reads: CASSETGAYEQYF. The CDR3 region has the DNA TGTGCCAGCAGTGAAACAGGGGCCTACGAGCAGTACTTC.

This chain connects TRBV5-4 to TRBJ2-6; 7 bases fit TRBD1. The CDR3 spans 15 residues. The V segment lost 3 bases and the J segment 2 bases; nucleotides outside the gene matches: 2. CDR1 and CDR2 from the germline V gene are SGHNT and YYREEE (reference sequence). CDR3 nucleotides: TGTGCCAGCAGCTACACAGGGGCTGGGGCCAACGTCCTGACTTTC. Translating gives CASSYTGAGANVLTF. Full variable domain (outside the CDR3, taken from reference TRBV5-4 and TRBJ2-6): ETGVTQSPTHLIKTRGQQVTLRCSSQSGHNTVSWYQQALGQGPQFIFQYYREEENGRGNFPPRFSGLQFPNYSSELNVNALELDDSALYLCASSYTGAGANVLTFGAGSRLTVL.

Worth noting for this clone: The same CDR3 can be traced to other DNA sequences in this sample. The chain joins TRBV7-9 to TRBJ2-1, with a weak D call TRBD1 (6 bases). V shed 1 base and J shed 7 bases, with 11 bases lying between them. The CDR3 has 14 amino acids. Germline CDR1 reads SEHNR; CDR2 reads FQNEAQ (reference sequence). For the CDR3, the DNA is TGTGCCAGCAGCTTAGGCCAGGGGAGTAATGAGCAGTTCTTC. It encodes CASSLGQGSNEQFF.